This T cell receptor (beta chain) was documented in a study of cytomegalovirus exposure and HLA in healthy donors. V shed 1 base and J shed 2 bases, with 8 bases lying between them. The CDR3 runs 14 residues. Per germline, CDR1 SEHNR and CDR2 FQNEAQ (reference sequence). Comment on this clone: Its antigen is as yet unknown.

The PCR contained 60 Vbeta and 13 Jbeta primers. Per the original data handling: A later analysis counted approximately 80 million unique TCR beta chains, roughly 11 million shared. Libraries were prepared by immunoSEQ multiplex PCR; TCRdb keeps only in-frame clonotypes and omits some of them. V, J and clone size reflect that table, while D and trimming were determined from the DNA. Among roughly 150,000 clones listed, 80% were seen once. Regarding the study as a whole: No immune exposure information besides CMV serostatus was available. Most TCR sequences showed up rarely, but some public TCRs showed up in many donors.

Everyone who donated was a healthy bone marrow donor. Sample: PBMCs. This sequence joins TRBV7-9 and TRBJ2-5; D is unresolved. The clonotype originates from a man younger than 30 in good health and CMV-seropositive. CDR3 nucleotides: TGTGCCAGCAGCTTAGTAGACTCGCAAGAGACCCAGTACTTC. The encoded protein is CASSLVDSQETQYF.